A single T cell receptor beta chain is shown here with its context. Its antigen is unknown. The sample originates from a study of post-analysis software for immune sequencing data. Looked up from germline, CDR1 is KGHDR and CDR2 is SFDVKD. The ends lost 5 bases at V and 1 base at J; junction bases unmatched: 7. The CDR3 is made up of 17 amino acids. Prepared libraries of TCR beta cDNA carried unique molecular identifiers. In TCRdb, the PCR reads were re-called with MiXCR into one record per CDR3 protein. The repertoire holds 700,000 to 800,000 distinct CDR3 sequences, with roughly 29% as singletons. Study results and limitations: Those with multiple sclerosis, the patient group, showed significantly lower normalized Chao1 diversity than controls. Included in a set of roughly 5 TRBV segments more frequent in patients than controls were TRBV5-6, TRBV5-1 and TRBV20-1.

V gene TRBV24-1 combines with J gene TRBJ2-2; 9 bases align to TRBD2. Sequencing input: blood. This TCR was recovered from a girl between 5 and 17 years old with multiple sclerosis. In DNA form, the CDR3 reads TGTGCCACCAGTGGAGGTAGCGGGAGAAGGAACACCGGGGAGCTGTTTTTT. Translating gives CATSGGSGRRNTGELFF.